This T cell receptor beta chain came from a study of T-cell reconstitution after alpha-beta-depleted transplantation in children. Preparation of the TCRbeta library was carried out with unique molecular identifiers. TCRdb analysed the PCR reads with MiXCR anew, one entry per CDR3 protein. The table includes roughly 500,000 distinct CDR3 sequences, 8% to 11% detected once. V lost 2 bases to trimming and J lost 3 bases, with 11 bases between them. This CDR3 comprises 14 residues. CDR1 and CDR2 from the germline V gene are MNHEY and SVGEGT. This receptor was identified in a child aged 2-9 years with inherited bone marrow failure, due to receive a stem cell transplant. V gene TRBV6-2 or TRBV6-3 combines with J gene TRBJ2-7; D possibly corresponds to TRBD1 (5 bases). Sequenced here: PBMCs, sampled before TCRalphabeta/CD19-depleted stem cell transplant. The CDR3, as DNA: TGTGCCAGCAGTTACCCGGACACCCTCTACGAGCAGTACTTC. The encoded protein is CASSYPDTLYEQYF.